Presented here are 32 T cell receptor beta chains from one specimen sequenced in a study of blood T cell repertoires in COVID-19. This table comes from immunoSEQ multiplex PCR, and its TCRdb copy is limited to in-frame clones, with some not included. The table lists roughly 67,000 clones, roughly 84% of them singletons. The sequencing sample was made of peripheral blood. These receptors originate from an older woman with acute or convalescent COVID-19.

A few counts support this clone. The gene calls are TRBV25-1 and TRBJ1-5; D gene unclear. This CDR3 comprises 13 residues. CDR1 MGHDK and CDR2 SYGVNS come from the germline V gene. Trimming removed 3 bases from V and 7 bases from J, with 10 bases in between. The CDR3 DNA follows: TGTGCCAGCAGTGACGTCGGGGTCCAGCCCCAGCATTTT. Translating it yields CASSDVGVQPQHF.

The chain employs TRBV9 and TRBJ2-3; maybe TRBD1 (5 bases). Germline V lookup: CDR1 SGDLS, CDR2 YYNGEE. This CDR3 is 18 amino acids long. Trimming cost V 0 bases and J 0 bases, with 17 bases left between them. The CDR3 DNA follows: TGTGCCAGCAGCGTAGCTCTGGGGCAGAAAGGGAGCACAGATACGCAGTATTTT. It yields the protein CASSVALGQKGSTDTQYF.

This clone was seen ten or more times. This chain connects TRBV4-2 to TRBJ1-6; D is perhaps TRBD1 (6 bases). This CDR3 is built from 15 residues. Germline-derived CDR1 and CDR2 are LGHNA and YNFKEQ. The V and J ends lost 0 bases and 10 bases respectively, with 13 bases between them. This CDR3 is CASSQDAGVGSPLHF. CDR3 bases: TGTGCCAGCAGCCAAGACGCAGGGGTAGGATCACCCCTCCACTTT.

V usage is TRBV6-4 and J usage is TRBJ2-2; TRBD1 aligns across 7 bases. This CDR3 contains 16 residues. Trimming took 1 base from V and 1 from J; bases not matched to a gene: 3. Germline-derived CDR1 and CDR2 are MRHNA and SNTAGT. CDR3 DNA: TGTGCCAGCAGTGACTTCGGGACAGAGAACACCGGGGAGCTGTTTTTT. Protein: CASSDFGTENTGELFF.

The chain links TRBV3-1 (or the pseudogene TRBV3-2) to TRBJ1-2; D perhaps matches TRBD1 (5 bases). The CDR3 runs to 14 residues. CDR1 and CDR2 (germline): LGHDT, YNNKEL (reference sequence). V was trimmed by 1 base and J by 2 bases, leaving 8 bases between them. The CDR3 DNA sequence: TGTGCCAGCAGCCAAGGACAGAAGAACTATGGCTACACCTTC. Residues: CASSQGQKNYGYTF.

The CDR3 region has the DNA TGTGCCAGCAGCCGCCATCCCCCGACTAGCGGGCTTGGGCCCCAGTACTTC. This encodes CASSRHPPTSGLGPQYF. The genes are TRBV3-1 (or the pseudogene TRBV3-2) and TRBJ2-5; 10 positions agree with TRBD2. This CDR3 contains 17 residues. With 4 bases clipped from V and 9 bases from J, the junction kept 17 bases outside the gene matches. Germline values: CDR1 LGHDT, CDR2 YNNKEL (reference sequence).

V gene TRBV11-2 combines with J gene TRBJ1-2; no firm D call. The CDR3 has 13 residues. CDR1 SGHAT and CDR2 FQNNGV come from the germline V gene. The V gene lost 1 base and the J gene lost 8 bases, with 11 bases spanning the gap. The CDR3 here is CASSLGKLGGYTF. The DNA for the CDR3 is TGTGCCAGCAGCTTAGGGAAACTAGGGGGCTACACCTTC.

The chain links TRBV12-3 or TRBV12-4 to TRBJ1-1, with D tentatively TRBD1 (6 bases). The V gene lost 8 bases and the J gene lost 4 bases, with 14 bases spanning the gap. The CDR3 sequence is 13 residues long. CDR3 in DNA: TGTGCCAGCGGCGACAGGTTTAGCACTGAAGCTTTCTTT. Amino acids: CASGDRFSTEAFF.

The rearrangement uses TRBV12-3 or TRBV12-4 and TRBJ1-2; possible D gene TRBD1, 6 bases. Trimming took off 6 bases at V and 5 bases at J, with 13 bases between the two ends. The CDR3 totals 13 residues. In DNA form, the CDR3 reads TGTGCCAGCAGCATCGACAGGCTATATGGCTACACCTTC. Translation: CASSIDRLYGYTF.

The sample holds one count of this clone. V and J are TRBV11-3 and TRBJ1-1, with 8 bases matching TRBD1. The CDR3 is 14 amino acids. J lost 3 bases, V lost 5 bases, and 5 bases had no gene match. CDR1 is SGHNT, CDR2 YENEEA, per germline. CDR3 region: CASSPTGEDTEAFF. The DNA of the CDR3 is TGTGCCAGCAGCCCGACAGGGGAGGACACTGAAGCTTTCTTT.

CDR3 in DNA: TGCGCCAGCAGCCAAACAGGGACGGGAGGCTACACCTTC. This codes for CASSQTGTGGYTF. This chain uses TRBV4-1 with TRBJ1-2, with a tentative D call TRBD1 (6 bases). V lost 2 bases to trimming and J lost 8 bases, with 12 bases between them. The CDR3 has 13 amino acids. The V gene's germline CDR1 is MGHRA and CDR2 YSYEKL.

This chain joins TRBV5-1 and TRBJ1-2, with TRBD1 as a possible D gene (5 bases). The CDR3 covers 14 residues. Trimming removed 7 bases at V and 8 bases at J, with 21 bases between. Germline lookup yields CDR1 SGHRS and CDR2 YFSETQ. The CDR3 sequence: CASGSYEGRDGYTF. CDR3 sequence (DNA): TGCGCCAGCGGCTCCTACGAAGGGAGGGACGGCTACACCTTC.

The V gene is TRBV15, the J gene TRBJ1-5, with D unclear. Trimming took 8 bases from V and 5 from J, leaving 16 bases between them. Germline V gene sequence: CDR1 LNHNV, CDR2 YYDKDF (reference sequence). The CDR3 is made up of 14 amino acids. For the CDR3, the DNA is TGTGCCACCCTGGAGGGCCGGGGAGATCAGCCCCAGCATTTT. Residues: CATLEGRGDQPQHF.

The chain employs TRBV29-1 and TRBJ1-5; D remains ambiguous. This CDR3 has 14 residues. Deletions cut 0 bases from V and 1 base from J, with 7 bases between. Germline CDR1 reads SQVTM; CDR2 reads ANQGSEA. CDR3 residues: CSVEDGESNQPQHF. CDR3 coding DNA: TGCAGCGTTGAAGACGGGGAGAGCAATCAGCCCCAGCATTTT.

The CDR3 loop reads CSVGVADYLKETQYF. DNA for the CDR3: TGCAGCGTGGGGGTAGCGGACTATCTTAAAGAGACCCAGTACTTC. This chain links TRBV29-1 with TRBJ2-5; maybe TRBD2 (6 bases). The CDR3 has 15 residues. Trimming stripped 6 bases from V and 3 bases from J, with 20 bases between. Germline V gene data show CDR1 as SQVTM and CDR2 as ANQGSEA.

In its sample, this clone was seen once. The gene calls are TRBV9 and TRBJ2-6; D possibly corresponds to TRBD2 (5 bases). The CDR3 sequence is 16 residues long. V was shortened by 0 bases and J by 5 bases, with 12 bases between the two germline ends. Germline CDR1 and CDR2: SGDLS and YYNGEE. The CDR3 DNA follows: TGTGCCAGCAGCGTAGCTGCGGGCTCCTGGGCCAACGTCCTGACTTTC. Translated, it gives CASSVAAGSWANVLTF.

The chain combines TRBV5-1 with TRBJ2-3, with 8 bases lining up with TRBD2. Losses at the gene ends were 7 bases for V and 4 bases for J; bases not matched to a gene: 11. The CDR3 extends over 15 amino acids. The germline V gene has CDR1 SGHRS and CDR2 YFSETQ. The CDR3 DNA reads TGCGCCAGCCGAGTAGCGGGGTCGGGAGCAGATACGCAGTATTTT. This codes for CASRVAGSGADTQYF.

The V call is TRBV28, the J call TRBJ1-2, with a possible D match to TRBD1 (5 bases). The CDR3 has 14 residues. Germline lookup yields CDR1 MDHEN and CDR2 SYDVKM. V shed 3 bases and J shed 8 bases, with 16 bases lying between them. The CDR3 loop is CASSFPPAGFGYTF. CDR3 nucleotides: TGTGCCAGCAGTTTTCCACCTGCAGGGTTCGGCTACACCTTC.

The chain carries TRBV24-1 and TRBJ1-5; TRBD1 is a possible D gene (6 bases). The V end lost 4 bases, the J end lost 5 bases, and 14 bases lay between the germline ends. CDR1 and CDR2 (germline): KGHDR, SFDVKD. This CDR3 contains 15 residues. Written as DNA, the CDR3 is TGTGCCACCAGTGACGGGGCAGGGGTGCATCAGCCCCAGCATTTT. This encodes CATSDGAGVHQPQHF.

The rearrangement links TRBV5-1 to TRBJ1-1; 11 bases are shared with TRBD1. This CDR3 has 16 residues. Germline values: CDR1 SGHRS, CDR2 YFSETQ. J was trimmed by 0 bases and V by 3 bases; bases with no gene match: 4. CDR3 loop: CASSSGQGALNTEAFF. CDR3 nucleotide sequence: TGCGCCAGCAGCTCAGGACAGGGGGCCCTGAACACTGAAGCTTTCTTT.

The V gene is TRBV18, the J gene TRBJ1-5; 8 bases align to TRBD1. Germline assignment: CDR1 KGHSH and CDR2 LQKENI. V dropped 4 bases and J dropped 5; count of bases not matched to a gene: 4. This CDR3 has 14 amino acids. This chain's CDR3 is CASSRQGRDQPQHF. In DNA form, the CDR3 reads TGTGCCAGCTCACGACAGGGGCGTGATCAGCCCCAGCATTTT.

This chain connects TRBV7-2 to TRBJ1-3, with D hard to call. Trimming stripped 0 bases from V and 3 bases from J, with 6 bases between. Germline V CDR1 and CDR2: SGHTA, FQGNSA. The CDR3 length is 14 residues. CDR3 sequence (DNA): TGTGCCAGCAGCTTAGCTGGCGGTGGAAACACCATATATTTT. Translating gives CASSLAGGGNTIYF.

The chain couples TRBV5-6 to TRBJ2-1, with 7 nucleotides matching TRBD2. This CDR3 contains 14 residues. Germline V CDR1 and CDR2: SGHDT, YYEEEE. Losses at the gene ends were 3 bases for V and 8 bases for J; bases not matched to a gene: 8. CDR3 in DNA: TGTGCCAGCAGCTCAGGACTCCGGGGGGATGAGCAGTTCTTC. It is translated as CASSSGLRGDEQFF.

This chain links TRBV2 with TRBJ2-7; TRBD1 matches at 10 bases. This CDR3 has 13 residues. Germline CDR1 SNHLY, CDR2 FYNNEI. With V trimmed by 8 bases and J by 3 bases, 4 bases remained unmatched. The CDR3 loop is CASLRTGGYEQYF. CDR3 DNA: TGTGCCAGCTTACGGACAGGGGGCTACGAGCAGTACTTC.

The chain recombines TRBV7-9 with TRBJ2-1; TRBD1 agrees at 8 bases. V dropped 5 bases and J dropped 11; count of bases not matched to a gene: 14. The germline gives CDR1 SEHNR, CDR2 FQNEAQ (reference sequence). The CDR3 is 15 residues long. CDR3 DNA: TGTGCCAGCAGCCCCTTCCAGGGGGCTAAAGGAAAGCAGTTCTTC. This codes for CASSPFQGAKGKQFF.

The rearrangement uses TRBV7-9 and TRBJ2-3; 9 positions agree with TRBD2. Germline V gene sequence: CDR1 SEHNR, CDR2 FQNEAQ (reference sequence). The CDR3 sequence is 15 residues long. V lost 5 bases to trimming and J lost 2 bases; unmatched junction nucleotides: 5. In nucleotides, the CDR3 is TGTGCCAGCAGCCAGCGGGGGGCACTCACAGATACGCAGTATTTT. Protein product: CASSQRGALTDTQYF.

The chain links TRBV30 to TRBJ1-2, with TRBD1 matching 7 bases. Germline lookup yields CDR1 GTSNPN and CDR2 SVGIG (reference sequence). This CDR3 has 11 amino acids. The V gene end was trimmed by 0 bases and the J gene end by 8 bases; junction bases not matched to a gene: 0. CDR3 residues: CAWSVGGGYTF. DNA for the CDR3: TGTGCCTGGAGTGTAGGGGGCGGCTACACCTTC.

CDR3 amino acids: CASSLSGTGELFF. The CDR3 region has the DNA TGTGCCAGCAGCTTATCGGGGACCGGGGAGCTGTTTTTT. The genes are TRBV7-6 and TRBJ2-2; TRBD2 might be the D (5 bases). The CDR3 has 13 amino acids. Trimming removed 2 bases from V and 5 bases from J, with 6 bases in between. Per germline, CDR1 SGHVS and CDR2 FNYEAQ.

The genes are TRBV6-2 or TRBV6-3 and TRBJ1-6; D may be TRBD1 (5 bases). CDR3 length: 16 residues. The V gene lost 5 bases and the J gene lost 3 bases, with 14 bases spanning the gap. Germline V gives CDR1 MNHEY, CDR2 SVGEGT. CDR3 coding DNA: TGTGCCAGCAGTGGGAGGGGCCCCCGCTATAATTCACCCCTCCACTTT. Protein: CASSGRGPRYNSPLHF.

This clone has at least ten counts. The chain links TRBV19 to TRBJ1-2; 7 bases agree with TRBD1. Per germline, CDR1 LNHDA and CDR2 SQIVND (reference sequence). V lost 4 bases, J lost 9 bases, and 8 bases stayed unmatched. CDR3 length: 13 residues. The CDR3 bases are TGTGCCAGTAGTACTCGGGACAGCCGTCGCTACACCTTC. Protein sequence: CASSTRDSRRYTF.

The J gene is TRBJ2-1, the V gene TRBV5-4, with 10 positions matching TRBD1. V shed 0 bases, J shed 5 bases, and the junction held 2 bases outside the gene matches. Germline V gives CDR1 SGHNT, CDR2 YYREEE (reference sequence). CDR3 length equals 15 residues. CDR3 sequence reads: CASSLGGTGDNEQFF. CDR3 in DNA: TGTGCCAGCAGCTTGGGAGGGACAGGGGACAATGAGCAGTTCTTC.

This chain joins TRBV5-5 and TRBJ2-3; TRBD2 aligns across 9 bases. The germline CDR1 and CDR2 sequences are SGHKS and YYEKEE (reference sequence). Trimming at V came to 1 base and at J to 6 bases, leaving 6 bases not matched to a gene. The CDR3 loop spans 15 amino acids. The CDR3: CASSLNPTSGDTQYF. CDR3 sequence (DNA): TGTGCCAGCAGCTTGAATCCCACTAGCGGGGATACGCAGTATTTT.